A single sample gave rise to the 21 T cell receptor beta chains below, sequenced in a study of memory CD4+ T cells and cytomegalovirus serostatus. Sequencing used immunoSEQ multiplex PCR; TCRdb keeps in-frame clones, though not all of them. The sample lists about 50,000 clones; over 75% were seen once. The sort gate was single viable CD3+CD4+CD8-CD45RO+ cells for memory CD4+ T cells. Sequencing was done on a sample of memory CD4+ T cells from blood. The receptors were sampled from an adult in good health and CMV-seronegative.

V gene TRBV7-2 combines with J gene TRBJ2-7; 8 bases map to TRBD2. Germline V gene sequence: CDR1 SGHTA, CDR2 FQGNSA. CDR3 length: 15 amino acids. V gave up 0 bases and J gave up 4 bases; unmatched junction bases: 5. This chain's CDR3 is CASSLAQSGSYEQYF. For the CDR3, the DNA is TGTGCCAGCAGCTTAGCGCAGAGCGGGAGTTACGAGCAGTACTTC.

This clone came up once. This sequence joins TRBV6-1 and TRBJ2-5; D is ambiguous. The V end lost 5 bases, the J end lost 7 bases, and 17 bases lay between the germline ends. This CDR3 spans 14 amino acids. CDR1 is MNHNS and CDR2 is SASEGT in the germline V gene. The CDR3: CASSSNFHGVTQYF. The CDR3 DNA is TGTGCCAGCAGTTCAAATTTTCATGGGGTGACCCAGTACTTC.

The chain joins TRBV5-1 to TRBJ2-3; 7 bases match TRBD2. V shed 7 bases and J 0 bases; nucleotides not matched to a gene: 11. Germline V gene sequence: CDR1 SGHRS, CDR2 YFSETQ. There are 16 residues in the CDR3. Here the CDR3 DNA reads TGCGCCAGCGCCGATGAAAGCGGGACTAGCACAGATACGCAGTATTTT. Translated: CASADESGTSTDTQYF.

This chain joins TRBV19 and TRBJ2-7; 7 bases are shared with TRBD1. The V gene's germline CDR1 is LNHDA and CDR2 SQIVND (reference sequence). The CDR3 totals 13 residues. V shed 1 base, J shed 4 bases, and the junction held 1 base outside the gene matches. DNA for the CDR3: TGTGCCAGTAGTATAGGACAGGGTTACGAGCAGTACTTC. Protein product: CASSIGQGYEQYF.

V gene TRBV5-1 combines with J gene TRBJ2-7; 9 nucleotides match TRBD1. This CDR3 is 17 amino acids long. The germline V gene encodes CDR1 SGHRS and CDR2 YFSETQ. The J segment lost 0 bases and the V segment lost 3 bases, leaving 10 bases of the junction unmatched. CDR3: CASSSAGQGTSSYEQYF. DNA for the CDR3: TGCGCCAGCAGCTCAGCCGGACAGGGGACGAGCTCCTACGAGCAGTACTTC.

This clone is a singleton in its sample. The CDR3 sequence is CASSSSGGGLYEQYF. In DNA form, the CDR3 reads TGTGCCAGCAGCTCATCGGGCGGGGGCTTGTACGAGCAGTACTTC. The chain employs TRBV7-2 and TRBJ2-7; TRBD2 is a possible D gene (7 bases). CDR1 is SGHTA, CDR2 FQGNSA, per germline. The CDR3 totals 15 residues. Trimming pared 4 bases from V and 4 bases from J, leaving 17 bases between.

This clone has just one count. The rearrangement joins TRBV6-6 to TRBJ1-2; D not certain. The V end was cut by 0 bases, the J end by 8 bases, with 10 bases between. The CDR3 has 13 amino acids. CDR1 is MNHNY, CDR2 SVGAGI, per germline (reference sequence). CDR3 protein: CASSYSKQRGYTF. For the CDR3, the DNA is TGTGCCAGCAGTTACTCGAAACAGCGCGGCTACACCTTC.

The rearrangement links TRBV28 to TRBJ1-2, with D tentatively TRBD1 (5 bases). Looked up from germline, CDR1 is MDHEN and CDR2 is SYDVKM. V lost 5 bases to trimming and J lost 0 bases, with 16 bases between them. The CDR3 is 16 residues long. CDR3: CASSATGTAANYGYTF. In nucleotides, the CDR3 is TGTGCCAGCAGTGCGACCGGGACCGCAGCTAACTATGGCTACACCTTC.

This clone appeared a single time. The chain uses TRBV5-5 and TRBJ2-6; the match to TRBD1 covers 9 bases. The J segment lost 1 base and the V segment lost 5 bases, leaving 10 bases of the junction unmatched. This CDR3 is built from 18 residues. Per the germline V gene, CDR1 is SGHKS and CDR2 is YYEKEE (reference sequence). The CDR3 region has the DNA TGTGCCAGCAGACCTGGACAGGGGCTTGCTTCTGGGGCCAACGTCCTGACTTTC. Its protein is CASRPGQGLASGANVLTF.

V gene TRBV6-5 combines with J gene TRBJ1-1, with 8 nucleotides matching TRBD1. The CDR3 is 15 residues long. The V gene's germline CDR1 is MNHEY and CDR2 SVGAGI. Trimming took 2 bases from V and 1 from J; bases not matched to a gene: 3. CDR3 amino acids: CASSYLGTGNTEAFF. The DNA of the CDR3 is TGTGCCAGCAGTTACCTCGGGACAGGGAACACTGAAGCTTTCTTT.

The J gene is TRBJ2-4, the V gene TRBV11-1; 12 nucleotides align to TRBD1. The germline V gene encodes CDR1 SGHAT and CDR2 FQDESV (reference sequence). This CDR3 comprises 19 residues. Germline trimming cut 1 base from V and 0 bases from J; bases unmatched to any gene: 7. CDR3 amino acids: CASSLGGQGALRAKNIQYF. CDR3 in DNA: TGTGCCAGCAGCTTAGGGGGACAGGGGGCGCTTAGAGCCAAAAACATTCAGTACTTC.

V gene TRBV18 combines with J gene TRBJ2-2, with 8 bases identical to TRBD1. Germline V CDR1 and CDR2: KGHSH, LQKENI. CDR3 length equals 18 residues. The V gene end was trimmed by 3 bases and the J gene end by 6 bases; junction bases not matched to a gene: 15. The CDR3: CASSPNTQRTGRAGELFF. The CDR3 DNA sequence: TGTGCCAGCTCACCGAACACCCAAAGGACAGGGCGGGCCGGGGAGCTGTTTTTT.

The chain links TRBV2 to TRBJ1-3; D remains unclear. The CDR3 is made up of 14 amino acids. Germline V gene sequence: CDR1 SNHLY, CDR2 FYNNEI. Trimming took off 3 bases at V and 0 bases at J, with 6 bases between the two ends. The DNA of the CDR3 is TGTGCCAGCAGTGACAGGAGCTCTGGAAACACCATATATTTT. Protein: CASSDRSSGNTIYF.

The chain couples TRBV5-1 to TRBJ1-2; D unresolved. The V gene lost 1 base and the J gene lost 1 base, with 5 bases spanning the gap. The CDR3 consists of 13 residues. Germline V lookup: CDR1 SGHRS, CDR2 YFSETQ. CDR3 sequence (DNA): TGCGCCAGCAGCTTGATACATAACTATGGCTACACCTTC. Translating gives CASSLIHNYGYTF.

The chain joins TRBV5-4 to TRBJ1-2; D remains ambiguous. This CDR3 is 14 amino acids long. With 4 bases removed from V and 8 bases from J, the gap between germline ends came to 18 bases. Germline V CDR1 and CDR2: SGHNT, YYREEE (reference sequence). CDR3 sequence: CASSPVRQADGYTF. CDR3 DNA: TGTGCCAGCAGCCCTGTTAGGCAGGCCGACGGCTACACCTTC.

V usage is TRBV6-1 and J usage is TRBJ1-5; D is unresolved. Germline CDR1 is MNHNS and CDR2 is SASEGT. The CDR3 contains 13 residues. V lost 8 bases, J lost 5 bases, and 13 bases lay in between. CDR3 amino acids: CASHNSGDQPQHF. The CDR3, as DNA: TGTGCCAGCCACAACAGCGGTGATCAGCCCCAGCATTTT.

The DNA of the CDR3 is TGTGCCAGCAGTTACTCAGGGGGCACAGATACGCAGTATTTT. As protein: CASSYSGGTDTQYF. The chain joins TRBV6-6 to TRBJ2-3; a weak D match, TRBD1 (5 bases). Looked up from germline, CDR1 is MNHNY and CDR2 is SVGAGI (reference sequence). The CDR3 loop spans 14 amino acids. Trimming left V 0 bases short and J 1 base short, with 5 bases between.

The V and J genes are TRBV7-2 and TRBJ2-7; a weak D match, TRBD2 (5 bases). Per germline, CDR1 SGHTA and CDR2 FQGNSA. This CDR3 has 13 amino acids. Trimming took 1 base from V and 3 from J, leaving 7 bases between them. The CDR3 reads CASSLERDYEQYF. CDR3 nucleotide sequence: TGTGCCAGCAGCTTAGAACGGGACTACGAGCAGTACTTC. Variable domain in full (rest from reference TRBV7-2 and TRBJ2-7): GAGVSQSPSNKVTEKGKDVELRCDPISGHTALYWYRQSLGQGLEFLIYFQGNSAPDKSGLPSDRFSAERTGGSVSTLTIQRTQQEDSAVYLCASSLERDYEQYFGPGTRLTVT.

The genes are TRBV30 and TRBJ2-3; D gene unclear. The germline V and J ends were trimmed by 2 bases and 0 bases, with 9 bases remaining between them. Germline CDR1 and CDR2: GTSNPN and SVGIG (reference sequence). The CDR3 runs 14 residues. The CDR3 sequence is CAWSKPGSTDTQYF. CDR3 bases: TGTGCCTGGAGTAAACCAGGCAGCACAGATACGCAGTATTTT.

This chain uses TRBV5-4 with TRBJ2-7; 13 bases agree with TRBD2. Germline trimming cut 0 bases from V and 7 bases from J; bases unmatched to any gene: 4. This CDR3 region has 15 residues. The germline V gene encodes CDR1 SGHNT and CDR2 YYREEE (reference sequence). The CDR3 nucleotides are TGTGCCAGCAGCTTGGGGGGACTAGCGGGATGGGAGCAGTACTTC. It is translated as CASSLGGLAGWEQYF.

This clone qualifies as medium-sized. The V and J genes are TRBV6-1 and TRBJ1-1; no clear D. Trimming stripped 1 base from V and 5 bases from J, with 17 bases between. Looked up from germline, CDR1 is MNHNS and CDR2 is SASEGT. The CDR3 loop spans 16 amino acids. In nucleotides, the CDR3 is TGTGCCAGCAGTGAAGTCGGAATAGGGAGAGGGACTGAAGCTTTCTTT. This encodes CASSEVGIGRGTEAFF.